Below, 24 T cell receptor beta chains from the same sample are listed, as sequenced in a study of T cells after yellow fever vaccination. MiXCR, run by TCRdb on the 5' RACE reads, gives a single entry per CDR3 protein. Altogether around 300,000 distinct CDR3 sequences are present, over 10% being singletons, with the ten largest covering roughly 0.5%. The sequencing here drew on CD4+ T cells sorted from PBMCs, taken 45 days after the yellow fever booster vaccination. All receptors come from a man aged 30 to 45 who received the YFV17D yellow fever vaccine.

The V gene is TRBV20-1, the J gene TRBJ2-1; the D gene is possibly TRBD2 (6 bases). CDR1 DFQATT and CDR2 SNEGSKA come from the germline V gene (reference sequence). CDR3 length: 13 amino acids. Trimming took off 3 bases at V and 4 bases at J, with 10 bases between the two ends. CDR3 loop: CSASGAGYNEQFF. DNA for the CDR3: TGCAGTGCTAGTGGTGCGGGGTACAATGAGCAGTTCTTC.

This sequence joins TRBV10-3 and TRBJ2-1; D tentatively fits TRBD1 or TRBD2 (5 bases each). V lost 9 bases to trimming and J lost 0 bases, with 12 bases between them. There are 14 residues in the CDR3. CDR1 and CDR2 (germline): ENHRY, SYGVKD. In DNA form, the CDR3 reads TGTGCCATTGGCGGGCAGGGCTCCTACAATGAGCAGTTCTTC. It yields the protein CAIGGQGSYNEQFF.

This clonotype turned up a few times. CDR3 nucleotide sequence: TGTGCCAGCAGCTTAGTCCGACTAGCTGGGGTAGATACGCAGTATTTT. The encoded protein is CASSLVRLAGVDTQYF. This sequence joins TRBV7-2 and TRBJ2-3, with 7 bases fitting TRBD2. V lost 1 base and J lost 5; bases outside the gene matches: 9. The germline V gene has CDR1 SGHTA and CDR2 FQGNSA. The length of the CDR3 is 16 residues.

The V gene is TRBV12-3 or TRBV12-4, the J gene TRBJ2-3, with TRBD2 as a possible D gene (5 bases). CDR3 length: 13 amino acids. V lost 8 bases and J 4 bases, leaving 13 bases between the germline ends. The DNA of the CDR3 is TGTGCCAGCCAGCGGTTGCGGTCAGATACGCAGTATTTT. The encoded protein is CASQRLRSDTQYF.

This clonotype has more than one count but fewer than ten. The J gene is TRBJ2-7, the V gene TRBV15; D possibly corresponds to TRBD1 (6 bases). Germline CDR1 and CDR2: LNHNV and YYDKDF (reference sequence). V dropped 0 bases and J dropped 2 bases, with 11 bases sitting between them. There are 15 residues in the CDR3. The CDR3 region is CATSRDRDTAYEQYF. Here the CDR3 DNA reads TGTGCCACCAGCAGAGATCGGGACACAGCCTACGAGCAGTACTTC.

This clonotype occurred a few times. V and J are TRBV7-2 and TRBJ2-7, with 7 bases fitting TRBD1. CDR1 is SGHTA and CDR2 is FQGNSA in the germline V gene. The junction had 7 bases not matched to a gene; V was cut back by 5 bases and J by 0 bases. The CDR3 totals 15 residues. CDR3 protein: CASSLTGYSSYEQYF. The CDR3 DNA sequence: TGTGCCAGCAGCCTGACAGGGTATTCCTCCTACGAGCAGTACTTC.

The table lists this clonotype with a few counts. DNA for the CDR3: TGTGCCAGCAGCTTGAACAGGGCCTCCTACAATGAGCAGTTCTTC. It translates to CASSLNRASYNEQFF. This chain joins TRBV9 and TRBJ2-1; a weak D match, TRBD1 (6 bases). Trimming cost V 4 bases and J 0 bases, with 11 bases left between them. CDR3 length equals 15 residues. Per germline, CDR1 SGDLS and CDR2 YYNGEE.

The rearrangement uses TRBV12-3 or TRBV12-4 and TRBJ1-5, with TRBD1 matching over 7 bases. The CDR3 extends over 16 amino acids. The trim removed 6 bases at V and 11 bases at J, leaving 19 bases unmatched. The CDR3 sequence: CASSPRGGTAPSSQHF. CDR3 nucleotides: TGTGCCAGCAGCCCCCGGGGGGGGACAGCCCCTTCGTCCCAGCATTTT.

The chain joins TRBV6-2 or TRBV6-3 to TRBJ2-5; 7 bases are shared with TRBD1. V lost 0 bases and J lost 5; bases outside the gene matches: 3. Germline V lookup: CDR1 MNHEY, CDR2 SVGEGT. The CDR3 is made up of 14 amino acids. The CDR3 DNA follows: TGTGCCAGCAGTTACTCATGGGGACAGGAGACCCAGTACTTC. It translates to CASSYSWGQETQYF.

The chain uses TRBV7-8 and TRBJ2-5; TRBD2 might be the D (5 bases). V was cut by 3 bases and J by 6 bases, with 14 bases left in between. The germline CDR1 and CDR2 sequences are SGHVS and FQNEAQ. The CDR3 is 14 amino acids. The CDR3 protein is CASSFALREKTQYF. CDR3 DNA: TGTGCCAGCAGCTTTGCACTCCGGGAAAAGACCCAGTACTTC. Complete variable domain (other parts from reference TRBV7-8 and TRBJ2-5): GAGVSQSPRYKVAKRGQDVALRCDPISGHVSLFWYQQALGQGPEFLTYFQNEAQLDKSGLPSDRFFAERPEGSVSTLKIQRTQQEDSAVYLCASSFALREKTQYFGPGTRLLVL.

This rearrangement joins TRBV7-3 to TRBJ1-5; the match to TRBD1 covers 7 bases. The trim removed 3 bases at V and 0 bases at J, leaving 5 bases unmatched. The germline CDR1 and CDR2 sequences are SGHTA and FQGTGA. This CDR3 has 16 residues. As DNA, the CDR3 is TGTGCCAGCAGCTTTGGGACAGCTTATAGCAATCAGCCCCAGCATTTT. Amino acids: CASSFGTAYSNQPQHF. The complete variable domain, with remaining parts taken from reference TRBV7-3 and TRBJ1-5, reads GAGVSQTPSNKVTEKGKYVELRCDPISGHTALYWYRQSLGQGPEFLIYFQGTGAADDSGLPNDRFFAVRPEGSVSTLKIQRTERGDSAVYLCASSFGTAYSNQPQHFGDGTRLSIL.

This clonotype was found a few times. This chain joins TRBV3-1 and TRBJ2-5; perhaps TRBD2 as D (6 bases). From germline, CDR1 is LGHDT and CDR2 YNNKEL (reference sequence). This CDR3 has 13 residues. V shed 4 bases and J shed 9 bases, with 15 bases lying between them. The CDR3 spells CASSPPGSGAQYF. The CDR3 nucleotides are TGTGCCAGCAGCCCGCCCGGCTCGGGGGCCCAGTACTTC.

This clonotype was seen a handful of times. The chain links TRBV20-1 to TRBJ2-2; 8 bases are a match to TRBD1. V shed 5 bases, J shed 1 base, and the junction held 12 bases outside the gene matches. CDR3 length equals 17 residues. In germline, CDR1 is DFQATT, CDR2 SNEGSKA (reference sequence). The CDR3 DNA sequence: TGCAGTGCTGCCTCATATGGACAGGGAGGGAACACCGGGGAGCTGTTTTTT. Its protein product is CSAASYGQGGNTGELFF.

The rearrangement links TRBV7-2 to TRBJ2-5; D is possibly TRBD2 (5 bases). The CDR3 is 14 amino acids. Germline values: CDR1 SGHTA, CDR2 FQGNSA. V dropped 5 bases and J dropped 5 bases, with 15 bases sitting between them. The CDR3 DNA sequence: TGTGCCAGCAGCCGCACGGGGTTCAAGGAGACCCAGTACTTC. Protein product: CASSRTGFKETQYF.

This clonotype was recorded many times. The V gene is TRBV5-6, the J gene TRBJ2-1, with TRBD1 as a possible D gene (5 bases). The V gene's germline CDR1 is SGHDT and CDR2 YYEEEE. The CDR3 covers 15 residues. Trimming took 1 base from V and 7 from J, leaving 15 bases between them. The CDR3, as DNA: TGTGCCAGCAGCTTGTCTGGTCAGGGAATGAATGAGCAGTTCTTC. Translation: CASSLSGQGMNEQFF.

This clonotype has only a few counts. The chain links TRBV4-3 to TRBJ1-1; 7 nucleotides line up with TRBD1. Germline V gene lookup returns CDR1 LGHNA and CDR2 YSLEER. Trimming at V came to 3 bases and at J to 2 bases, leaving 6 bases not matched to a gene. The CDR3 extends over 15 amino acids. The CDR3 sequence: CASSHPGQVNTEAFF. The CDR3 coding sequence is TGCGCCAGCAGCCATCCCGGACAGGTAAACACTGAAGCTTTCTTT.

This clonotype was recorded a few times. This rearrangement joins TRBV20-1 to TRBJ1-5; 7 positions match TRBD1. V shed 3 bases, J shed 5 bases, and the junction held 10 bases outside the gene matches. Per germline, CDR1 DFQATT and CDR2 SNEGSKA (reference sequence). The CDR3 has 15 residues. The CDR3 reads CSARHLTGSHQPQHF. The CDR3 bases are TGCAGTGCTAGGCATCTGACAGGGTCCCATCAGCCCCAGCATTTT.

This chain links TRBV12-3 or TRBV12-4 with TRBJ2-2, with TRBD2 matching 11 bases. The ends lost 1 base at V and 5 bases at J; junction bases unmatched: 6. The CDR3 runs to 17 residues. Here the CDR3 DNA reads TGTGCCAGCAGTTTAGGGAGACTAGCGGGATTTACCGGGGAGCTGTTTTTT. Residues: CASSLGRLAGFTGELFF.

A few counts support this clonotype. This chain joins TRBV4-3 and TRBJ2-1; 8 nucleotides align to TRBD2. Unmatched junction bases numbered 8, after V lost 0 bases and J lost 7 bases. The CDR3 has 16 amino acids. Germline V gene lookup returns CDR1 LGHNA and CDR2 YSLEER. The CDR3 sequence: CASSQDTGRGWNEQFF. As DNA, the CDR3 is TGCGCCAGCAGCCAAGATACCGGGAGGGGCTGGAATGAGCAGTTCTTC.

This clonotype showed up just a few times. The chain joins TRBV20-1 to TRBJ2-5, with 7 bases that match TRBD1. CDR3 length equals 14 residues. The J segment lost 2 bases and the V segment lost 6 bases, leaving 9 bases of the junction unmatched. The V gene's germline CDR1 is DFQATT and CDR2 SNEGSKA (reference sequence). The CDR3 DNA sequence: TGCAGTGCCCGCAGCCAGACAGGGCAAGAGACCCAGTACTTC. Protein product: CSARSQTGQETQYF.

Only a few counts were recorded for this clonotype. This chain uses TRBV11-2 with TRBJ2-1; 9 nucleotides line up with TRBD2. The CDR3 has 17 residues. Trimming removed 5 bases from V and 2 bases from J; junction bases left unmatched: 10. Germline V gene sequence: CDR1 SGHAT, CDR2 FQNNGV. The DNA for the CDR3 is TGTGCCAGCAGCAACCCGTCGGGACTAGCAGCCTACAATGAGCAGTTCTTC. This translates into CASSNPSGLAAYNEQFF.

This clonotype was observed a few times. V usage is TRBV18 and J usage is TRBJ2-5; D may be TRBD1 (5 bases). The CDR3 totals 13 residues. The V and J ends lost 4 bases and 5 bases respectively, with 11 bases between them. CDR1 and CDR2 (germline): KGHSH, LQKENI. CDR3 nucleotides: TGTGCCAGCTCACTCGACAGTGAGGAGACCCAGTACTTC. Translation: CASSLDSEETQYF.

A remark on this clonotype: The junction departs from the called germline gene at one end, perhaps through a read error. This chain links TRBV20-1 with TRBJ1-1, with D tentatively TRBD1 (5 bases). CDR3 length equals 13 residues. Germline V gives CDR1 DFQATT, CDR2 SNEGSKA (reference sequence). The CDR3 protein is CSARRSGNAEAFF. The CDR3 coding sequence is TGCAGTGCTAGAAGGTCAGGGAACGCTGAAGCTTTCTTT.

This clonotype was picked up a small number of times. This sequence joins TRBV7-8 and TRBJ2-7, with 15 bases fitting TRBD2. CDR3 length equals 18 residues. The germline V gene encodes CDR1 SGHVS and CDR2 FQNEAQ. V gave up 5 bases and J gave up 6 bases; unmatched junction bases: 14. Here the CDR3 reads CASSLPGLAGGRVGEQYF. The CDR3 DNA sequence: TGTGCCAGCAGCCTACCGGGACTAGCGGGAGGCCGCGTGGGCGAGCAGTACTTC.